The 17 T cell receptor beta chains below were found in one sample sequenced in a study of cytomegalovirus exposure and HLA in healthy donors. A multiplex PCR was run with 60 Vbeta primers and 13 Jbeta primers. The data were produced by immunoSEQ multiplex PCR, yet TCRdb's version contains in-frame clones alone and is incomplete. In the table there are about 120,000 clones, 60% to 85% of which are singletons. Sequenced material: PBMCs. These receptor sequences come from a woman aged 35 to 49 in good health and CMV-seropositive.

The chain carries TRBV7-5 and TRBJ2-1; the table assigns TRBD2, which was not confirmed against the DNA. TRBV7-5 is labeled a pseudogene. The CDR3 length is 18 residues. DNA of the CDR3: TGTGCCAGAAGCTTAACCATAGCGGGGGGGCCGTCCTACAATGAGCAGTTCTTC. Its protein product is CARSLTIAGGPSYNEQFF.

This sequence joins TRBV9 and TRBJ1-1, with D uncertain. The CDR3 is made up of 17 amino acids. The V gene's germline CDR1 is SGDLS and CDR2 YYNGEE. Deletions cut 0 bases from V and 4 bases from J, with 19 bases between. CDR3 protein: CASSVGYLGRLSTEAFF. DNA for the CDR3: TGTGCCAGCAGCGTAGGTTATTTGGGCAGGTTATCCACTGAAGCTTTCTTT. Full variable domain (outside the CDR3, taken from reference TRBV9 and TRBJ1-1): DSGVTQTPKHLITATGQRVTLRCSPRSGDLSVYWYQQSLDQGLQFLIQYYNGEERAKGNILERFSAQQFPDLHSELNLSSLELGDSALYFCASSVGYLGRLSTEAFFGQGTRLTVV.

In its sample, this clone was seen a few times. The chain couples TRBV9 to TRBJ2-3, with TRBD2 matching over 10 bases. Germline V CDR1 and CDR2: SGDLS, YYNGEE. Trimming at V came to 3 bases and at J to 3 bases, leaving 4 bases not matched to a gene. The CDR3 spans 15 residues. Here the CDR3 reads CASSAVAGGTDTQYF. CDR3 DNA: TGTGCCAGCAGCGCCGTAGCGGGAGGAACAGATACGCAGTATTTT.

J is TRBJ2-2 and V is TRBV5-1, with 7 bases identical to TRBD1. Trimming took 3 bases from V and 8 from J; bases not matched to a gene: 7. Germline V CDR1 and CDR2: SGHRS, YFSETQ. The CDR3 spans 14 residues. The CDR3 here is CASSSDRKGGELFF. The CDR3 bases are TGCGCCAGCAGCTCGGACAGGAAGGGAGGGGAGCTGTTTTTT.

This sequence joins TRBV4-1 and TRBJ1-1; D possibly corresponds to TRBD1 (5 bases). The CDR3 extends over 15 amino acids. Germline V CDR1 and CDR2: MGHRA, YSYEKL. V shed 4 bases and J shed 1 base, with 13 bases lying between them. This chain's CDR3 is CASSLGEGPNTEAFF. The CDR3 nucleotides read TGCGCCAGCAGCCTCGGGGAGGGACCGAACACTGAAGCTTTCTTT.

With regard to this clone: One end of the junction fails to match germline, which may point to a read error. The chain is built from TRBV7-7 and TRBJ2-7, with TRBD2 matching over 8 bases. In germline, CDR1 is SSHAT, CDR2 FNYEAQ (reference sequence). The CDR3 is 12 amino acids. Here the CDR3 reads CASSSSSGPQYF. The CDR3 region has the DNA TGTGCTAGCAGCTCCTCTAGCGGGCCGCAGTACTTC.

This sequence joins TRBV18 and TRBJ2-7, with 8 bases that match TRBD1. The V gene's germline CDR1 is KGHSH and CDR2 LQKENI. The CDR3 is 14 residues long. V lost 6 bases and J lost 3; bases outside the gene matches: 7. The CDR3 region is CASSDRTGYYEQYF. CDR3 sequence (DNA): TGTGCCAGCTCTGACAGGACAGGGTACTACGAGCAGTACTTC.

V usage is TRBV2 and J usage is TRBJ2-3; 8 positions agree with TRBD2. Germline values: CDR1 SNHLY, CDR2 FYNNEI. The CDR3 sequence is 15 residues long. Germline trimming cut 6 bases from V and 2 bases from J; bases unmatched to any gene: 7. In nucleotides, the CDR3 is TGTGCCAGCAGAGGTAGCGGGACGGCCACAGATACGCAGTATTTT. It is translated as CASRGSGTATDTQYF.

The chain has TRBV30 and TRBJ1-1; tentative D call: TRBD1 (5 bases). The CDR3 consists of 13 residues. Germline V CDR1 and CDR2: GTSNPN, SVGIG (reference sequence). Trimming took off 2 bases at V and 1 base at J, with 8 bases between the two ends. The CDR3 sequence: CAWSRQGNTEAFF. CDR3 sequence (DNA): TGTGCCTGGAGTAGGCAGGGGAACACTGAAGCTTTCTTT.

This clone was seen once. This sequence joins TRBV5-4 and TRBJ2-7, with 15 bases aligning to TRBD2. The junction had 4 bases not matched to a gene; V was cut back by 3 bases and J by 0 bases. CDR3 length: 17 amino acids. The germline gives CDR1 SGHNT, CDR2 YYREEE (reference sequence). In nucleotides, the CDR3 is TGTGCCAGCAGCTCGGGACTAGCGGGGGGCTTCTCCTACGAGCAGTACTTC. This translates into CASSSGLAGGFSYEQYF.

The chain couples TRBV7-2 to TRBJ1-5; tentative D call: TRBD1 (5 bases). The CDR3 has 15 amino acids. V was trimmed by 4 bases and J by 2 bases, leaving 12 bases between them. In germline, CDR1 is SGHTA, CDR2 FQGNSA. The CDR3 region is CASSWGRQGNQPQHF. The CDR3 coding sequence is TGTGCCAGCAGCTGGGGCCGCCAGGGCAATCAGCCCCAGCATTTT. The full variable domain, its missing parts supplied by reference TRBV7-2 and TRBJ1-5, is GAGVSQSPSNKVTEKGKDVELRCDPISGHTALYWYRQSLGQGLEFLIYFQGNSAPDKSGLPSDRFSAERTGGSVSTLTIQRTQQEDSAVYLCASSWGRQGNQPQHFGDGTRLSIL.

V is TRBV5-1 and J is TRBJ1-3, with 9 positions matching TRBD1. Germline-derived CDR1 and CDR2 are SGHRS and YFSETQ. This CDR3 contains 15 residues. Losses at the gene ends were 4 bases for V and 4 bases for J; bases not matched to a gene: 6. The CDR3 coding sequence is TGCGCCAGCAGCGTACAGGGGGCATTAGGAAACACCATATATTTT. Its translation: CASSVQGALGNTIYF.

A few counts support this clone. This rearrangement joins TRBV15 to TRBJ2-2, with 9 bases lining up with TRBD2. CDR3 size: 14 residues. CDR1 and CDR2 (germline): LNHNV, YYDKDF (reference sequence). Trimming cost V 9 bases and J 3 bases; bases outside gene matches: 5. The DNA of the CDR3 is TGTGCCACTACAGCGGGAGGCGACACCGGGGAGCTGTTTTTT. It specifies CATTAGGDTGELFF. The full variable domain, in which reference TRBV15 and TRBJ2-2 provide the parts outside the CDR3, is DAMVIQNPRYQVTQFGKPVTLSCSQTLNHNVMYWYQQKSSQAPKLLFHYYDKDFNNEADTPDNFQSRRPNTSFCFLDIRSPGLGDTAMYLCATTAGGDTGELFFGEGSRLTVL.

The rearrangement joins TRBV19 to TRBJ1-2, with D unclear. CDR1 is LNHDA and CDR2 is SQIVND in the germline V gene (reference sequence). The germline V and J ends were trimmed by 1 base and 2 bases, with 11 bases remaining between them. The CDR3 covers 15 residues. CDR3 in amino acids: CASSIAGGTNYGYTF. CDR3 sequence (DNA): TGTGCCAGTAGTATAGCAGGAGGAACAAACTATGGCTACACCTTC.

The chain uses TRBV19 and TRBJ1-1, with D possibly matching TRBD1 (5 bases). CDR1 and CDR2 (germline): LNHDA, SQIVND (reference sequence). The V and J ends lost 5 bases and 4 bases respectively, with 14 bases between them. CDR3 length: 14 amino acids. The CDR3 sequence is CASSLPGFGTEAFF. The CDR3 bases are TGTGCCAGTAGTCTACCAGGGTTTGGCACTGAAGCTTTCTTT.

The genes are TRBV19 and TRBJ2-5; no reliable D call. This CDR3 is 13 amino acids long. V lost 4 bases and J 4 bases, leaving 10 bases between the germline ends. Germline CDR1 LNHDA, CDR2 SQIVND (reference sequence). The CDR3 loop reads CASSSGLRETQYF. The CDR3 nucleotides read TGTGCCAGTAGTAGTGGGCTCCGAGAGACCCAGTACTTC.

The CDR3 here is CASSYSDSPGETQYF. Written as DNA, the CDR3 is TGTGCCAGCAGTTACTCCGACAGCCCCGGGGAGACCCAGTACTTC. The rearrangement uses TRBV6-5 and TRBJ2-5; weak D call: TRBD1 (5 bases). Trimming took 0 bases from V and 5 from J, leaving 13 bases between them. In germline, CDR1 is MNHEY, CDR2 SVGAGI. CDR3 length: 15 amino acids.